This is a list of T cell receptor beta chains from one sample in a study of shared clonotypes between healthy human individuals. The protocol was immunoSEQ multiplex PCR, while the TCRdb copy is restricted to in-frame clones and leaves out a portion. The data contain 950,000 to 1,200,000 clones, roughly 80% of them singletons. Sequenced: memory CD4+ T cells from PBMCs. These receptors came from a man aged 18 to 29 in good health. Some clones in this sample may be carry-over from other donors' samples. Both conserved end residues are trimmed from each CDR3.

>TRBV4-2
ASSQVVTGMTANEQF
>TRBV11-2
ASSLHRDTEAF
>TRBV28
ASIGGGGNTGELF
>TRBV5-1
ASSWGPPSYEQY
>TRBV12-5
ASGLGRGDTGELF
>TRBV4-2
ASSQPGLAANTGELF
>TRBV18
ASSPPRGTSGIYSEQF
>TRBV19
ASMSGRVYNEQF
>TRBV5-1
ASSWRPDRGETGYT
>TRBV5-1
ASSLDRLAGTEAF
>TRBV5-1
ASSQKGGDEQY
>TRBV5-1
ASSLAGPGTDTQY
>TRBV6-5
ASSLRTAMNTEAF